The 32 T cell receptor beta chains below were found in one sample sequenced in a study of PD-1 blockade in classical Hodgkin lymphoma. Relapses following autologous stem cell transplantation were seen in all patients, with brentuximab vedotin exposure varying. Data came from immunoSEQ multiplex PCR; TCRdb stores just in-frame clones and leaves some out. This sample has about 97,000 clones, with roughly 83% found just once. The sample in question was peripheral blood mononuclear cells (PBMCs), obtained at baseline. Source of these receptors: a human donor with classical Hodgkin lymphoma.

The chain carries TRBV28 and TRBJ1-2; a weak D match, TRBD1 (6 bases). This CDR3 contains 16 residues. The germline V gene encodes CDR1 MDHEN and CDR2 SYDVKM. The V end was cut by 2 bases, the J end by 7 bases, with 20 bases between. The CDR3 here is CASSLISGARLGGYTF. The DNA for the CDR3 is TGTGCCAGCAGTTTAATTTCAGGGGCGCGGTTGGGTGGCTACACCTTC.

This sequence joins TRBV19 and TRBJ1-1; weak D call: TRBD1 (6 bases). CDR3 length equals 15 residues. In germline, CDR1 is LNHDA, CDR2 SQIVND (reference sequence). V shed 7 bases and J shed 1 base, with 16 bases lying between them. CDR3 in DNA: TGTGCCAGTACCTCCCGTCAGGGGTCGAACACTGAAGCTTTCTTT. It is translated as CASTSRQGSNTEAFF.

The chain employs TRBV4-2 and TRBJ2-5; TRBD2 is a possible D gene (6 bases). Germline CDR1 is LGHNA and CDR2 is YNFKEQ. The CDR3 contains 17 residues. V lost 0 bases and J lost 8, with 22 bases in between. CDR3 in amino acids: CASSQERGAGPRDTQYF. CDR3 DNA: TGTGCCAGCAGCCAAGAAAGGGGAGCGGGCCCAAGAGATACCCAGTACTTC.

CDR3 DNA sequence: TGTGCCAGCAGCTTAGTGGGCCGTGAAGCTTTCTTT. Protein: CASSLVGREAFF. The chain carries TRBV7-9 and TRBJ1-1; D uncertain. V was cut by 1 base and J by 7 bases, with 7 bases left in between. The length of the CDR3 is 12 residues. Per germline, CDR1 SEHNR and CDR2 FQNEAQ (reference sequence).

This chain joins TRBV29-1 and TRBJ2-1; TRBD2 matches 7 bases. After removal of 8 bases from V and 7 bases from J, the junction contained 8 bases not matched to a gene. The CDR3 length is 12 residues. CDR1 and CDR2 (germline): SQVTM, ANQGSEA. In DNA form, the CDR3 reads TGCAGCTCGAGCGGGACGGGGAATGAGCAGTTCTTC. Encoded protein: CSSSGTGNEQFF.

The rearrangement links TRBV4-1 to TRBJ2-7; TRBD1 matches 12 bases. The CDR3 contains 19 residues. V shed 5 bases, J shed 5 bases, and the junction held 19 bases outside the gene matches. The germline CDR1 and CDR2 sequences are MGHRA and YSYEKL. The DNA of the CDR3 is TGCGCCAGCAGCTTGTCCCCGGGACAGGGGGCGAGGGGACGGGACGAGCAGTACTTC. Its translation is CASSLSPGQGARGRDEQYF.

The genes are TRBV6-1 and TRBJ2-1, with 10 bases fitting TRBD2. Trimming cost V 2 bases and J 4 bases; bases outside gene matches: 5. Germline V gives CDR1 MNHNS, CDR2 SASEGT. The CDR3 contains 16 residues. CDR3 protein: CASSESRTSGYNEQFF. As DNA, the CDR3 is TGTGCCAGCAGTGAATCCAGGACTAGCGGATACAATGAGCAGTTCTTC.

The chain recombines TRBV9 with TRBJ2-1; no reliable D call. Germline V gene lookup returns CDR1 SGDLS and CDR2 YYNGEE. The CDR3 totals 15 residues. The ends were cut back, 0 bases at V and 9 bases at J, with 16 bases in the middle. CDR3 amino acids: CASSVVAEHFTEQFF. DNA for the CDR3: TGTGCCAGCAGCGTAGTCGCTGAACACTTCACTGAGCAGTTCTTC.

The chain combines TRBV19 with TRBJ1-5, with TRBD1 identical over 10 bases. Germline V gene data show CDR1 as LNHDA and CDR2 as SQIVND (reference sequence). V lost 5 bases and J lost 6; bases outside the gene matches: 1. The CDR3 covers 13 residues. The CDR3 bases are TGTGCCAGTAGTGGGACAGGGGTTCAGCCCCAGCATTTT. Translation: CASSGTGVQPQHF.

The rearrangement joins TRBV27 to TRBJ1-5; TRBD1 is a possible D gene (5 bases). Trimming stripped 4 bases from V and 0 bases from J, with 22 bases between. The CDR3 runs 19 residues. CDR1 is MNHEY and CDR2 is SMNVEV in the germline V gene (reference sequence). The chain's CDR3 is CASSWTQVPRAYSNQPQHF. The CDR3 nucleotides read TGTGCCAGCAGTTGGACACAGGTCCCACGTGCATATAGCAATCAGCCCCAGCATTTT.

The chain couples TRBV19 to TRBJ2-3; 10 bases match TRBD2. Unmatched junction bases numbered 9, after V lost 6 bases and J lost 6 bases. The CDR3 runs to 15 residues. CDR1 is LNHDA, CDR2 SQIVND, per germline (reference sequence). CDR3 loop: CASSRQSGRGDTQYF. CDR3 bases: TGTGCCAGTAGCCGACAGAGCGGGAGGGGGGATACGCAGTATTTT. Full variable domain (outside the CDR3, taken from reference TRBV19 and TRBJ2-3): DGGITQSPKYLFRKEGQNVTLSCEQNLNHDAMYWYRQDPGQGLRLIYYSQIVNDFQKGDIAEGYSVSREKKESFPLTVTSAQKNPTAFYLCASSRQSGRGDTQYFGPGTRLTVL.

This chain uses TRBV11-3 with TRBJ1-1, with D hard to call. V was shortened by 5 bases and J by 3 bases, with 10 bases between the two germline ends. The germline CDR1 and CDR2 sequences are SGHNT and YENEEA. The CDR3 is 13 amino acids. The CDR3 bases are TGTGCCAGCAGCATCCAAAGGGACACTGAAGCTTTCTTT. Translating it yields CASSIQRDTEAFF.

Note on this clone: The same CDR3 is also encoded by other DNA sequences in this sample. The rearrangement uses TRBV28 and TRBJ2-5; D is ambiguous. V shed 5 bases and J shed 5 bases, with 9 bases lying between them. The CDR3 runs to 12 residues. The germline CDR1 and CDR2 sequences are MDHEN and SYDVKM. The CDR3 DNA reads TGTGCCAGCAGTCCCCCCTGGGAGACCCAGTACTTC. Its translation is CASSPPWETQYF. Complete variable domain (other parts from reference TRBV28 and TRBJ2-5): DVKVTQSSRYLVKRTGEKVFLECVQDMDHENMFWYRQDPGLGLRLIYFSYDVKMKEKGDIPEGYSVSREKKERFSLILESASTNQTSMYLCASSPPWETQYFGPGTRLLVL.

The rearrangement links TRBV28 to TRBJ2-5; D assignment may be TRBD1 or TRBD2 (5 bases each). CDR3 length equals 14 residues. With 11 bases removed from V and 9 bases from J, the gap between germline ends came to 25 bases. From germline, CDR1 is MDHEN and CDR2 SYDVKM. In nucleotides, the CDR3 is TGTGCCGCCCGCCGAGGGACCCCAGGGTGGGCCCAGTACTTC. Translated, it gives CAARRGTPGWAQYF.

This chain uses TRBV27 with TRBJ2-1, with 14 bases lining up with TRBD2. Germline V gene data show CDR1 as MNHEY and CDR2 as SMNVEV (reference sequence). CDR3 length equals 17 residues. V shed 3 bases and J 0 bases; nucleotides not matched to a gene: 1. The CDR3 protein is CASSLTSGRVSYNEQFF. CDR3 DNA sequence: TGTGCCAGCAGTTTGACTAGCGGGAGGGTCTCCTACAATGAGCAGTTCTTC.

This chain links TRBV6-4 with TRBJ2-1; 14 bases are a match to TRBD2. V gave up 5 bases and J gave up 10 bases; unmatched junction bases: 7. Germline V gene lookup returns CDR1 MRHNA and CDR2 SNTAGT. The CDR3 is 15 residues long. CDR3 bases: TGTGCCAGCAGTTTGGGACTAGCGGGAGTAGGGGAGCAGTTCTTC. Residues: CASSLGLAGVGEQFF.

The chain recombines TRBV7-2 with TRBJ2-5; D is possibly TRBD1 (5 bases). V lost 4 bases, J lost 4 bases, and 16 bases lay in between. Germline values: CDR1 SGHTA, CDR2 FQGNSA. The CDR3 contains 15 residues. In DNA form, the CDR3 reads TGTGCCAGCAGCTCCCCCGTCGGGCAGGGAGAGACCCAGTACTTC. Translating it yields CASSSPVGQGETQYF.

The V gene is TRBV2, the J gene TRBJ2-2; 7 nucleotides align to TRBD1. Looked up from germline, CDR1 is SNHLY and CDR2 is FYNNEI. The CDR3 runs 15 residues. J lost 0 bases, V lost 7 bases, and 5 bases had no gene match. The CDR3 nucleotides are TGTGCCAGCACCCCTCAGGGGGCGAACACCGGGGAGCTGTTTTTT. Its translation: CASTPQGANTGELFF. The variable domain in full, with the rest retrieved from reference TRBV2 and TRBJ2-2, is EPEVTQTPSHQVTQMGQEVILRCVPISNHLYFYWYRQILGQKVEFLVSFYNNEISEKSEIFDDQFSVERPDGSNFTLKIRSTKLEDSAMYFCASTPQGANTGELFFGEGSRLTVL.

The chain uses TRBV9 and TRBJ2-1; TRBD2 aligns across 8 bases. The CDR3 runs 15 residues. Germline V gene sequence: CDR1 SGDLS, CDR2 YYNGEE. The V and J ends lost 4 bases and 4 bases, in that order; junction bases with no gene match: 7. The CDR3 DNA follows: TGTGCCAGCAGCCCTCGGACTAGCAGATACAATGAGCAGTTCTTC. Its translation is CASSPRTSRYNEQFF.

This chain connects TRBV5-1 to TRBJ2-2; 7 nucleotides agree with TRBD1. After removal of 4 bases from V and 0 bases from J, the junction contained 3 bases not matched to a gene. Germline V gene lookup returns CDR1 SGHRS and CDR2 YFSETQ. The CDR3 is 15 residues long. CDR3 loop: CASSLDRTNTGELFF. CDR3 bases: TGCGCCAGCAGCCTGGACAGGACGAACACCGGGGAGCTGTTTTTT.

This clone was observed once. The gene calls are TRBV6-5 and TRBJ1-2; 9 positions match TRBD1. The V and J ends lost 6 bases and 8 bases, in that order; junction bases with no gene match: 10. Germline CDR1 reads MNHEY; CDR2 reads SVGAGI. The CDR3 sequence is 14 residues long. The CDR3 loop reads CASSPYRDRDGYTF. The CDR3 region has the DNA TGTGCCAGCAGCCCCTACCGGGACAGGGACGGCTACACCTTC.

This clone was seen only once. This chain joins TRBV19 and TRBJ2-1; 11 bases map to TRBD2. V was pared by 7 bases and J by 6 bases, with 2 bases of the junction left unmatched. Germline CDR1 LNHDA, CDR2 SQIVND (reference sequence). CDR3 length: 13 amino acids. The CDR3 DNA reads TGTGCCAGTAAACTAGCGGGAGTCAATGAGCAGTTCTTC. This encodes CASKLAGVNEQFF.

CDR3 bases: TGTGCCAGTAGTATAGCGGGGGCAGGAACATCCGGCGAGCAGTACTTC. Translation gives CASSIAGAGTSGEQYF. V usage is TRBV19 and J usage is TRBJ2-7; D may be TRBD1 or TRBD2 (6 bases each). The CDR3 consists of 16 residues. V lost 1 base and J 6 bases, leaving 19 bases between the germline ends. From germline, CDR1 is LNHDA and CDR2 SQIVND (reference sequence).

About this clone: The sample has other DNA sequences that encode this CDR3 too. V is TRBV7-2 and J is TRBJ2-7; 8 nucleotides agree with TRBD1. CDR1 and CDR2 from the germline V gene are SGHTA and FQGNSA. This CDR3 comprises 14 residues. Trimming took 2 bases from V and 4 from J; bases not matched to a gene: 4. Written as DNA, the CDR3 is TGTGCCAGCAGCTTACGGCAGGGGGCTTACGAGCAGTACTTC. Protein: CASSLRQGAYEQYF.

Comment on this clone: Germline and junction disagree at one end, which may indicate a read error. This CDR3 reads CAWRNKAGGSRHF. The CDR3 bases are TGTGCCTGGAGAAATAAAGCGGGGGGTTCGAGGCACTTC. The chain links TRBV30 to TRBJ2-7; the match to TRBD2 covers 9 bases. This CDR3 is built from 13 residues. From germline, CDR1 is GTSNPN and CDR2 SVGIG (reference sequence).

This clone was picked up one time. CDR3 nucleotide sequence: TGTGCCAGCAGCTTAGCCGTCATCAATCAGCCCCAGCATTTT. Its protein is CASSLAVINQPQHF. This chain connects TRBV7-3 to TRBJ1-5; D call uncertain. The CDR3 length is 14 residues. V lost 2 bases and J lost 3, with 8 bases in between. Germline V CDR1 and CDR2: SGHTA, FQGTGA.

This chain connects TRBV5-4 to TRBJ2-3; D remains unclear. The V end was cut by 5 bases, the J end by 13 bases, with 26 bases between. CDR3 length: 15 amino acids. From germline, CDR1 is SGHNT and CDR2 YYREEE (reference sequence). The CDR3 coding sequence is TGTGCCAGCAGTTCTAGACTGTCCCCCATCCCCCGCAAGTATTTT. Protein sequence: CASSSRLSPIPRKYF.

The chain is built from TRBV30 and TRBJ1-1, with D perhaps TRBD1 (6 bases). CDR3 length: 16 residues. Between the trimmed V and J ends, which lost 1 base and 1 base, there was a span of 16 bases. Germline V lookup: CDR1 GTSNPN, CDR2 SVGIG (reference sequence). The CDR3: CAWSGGLQGQNTEAFF. As DNA, the CDR3 is TGTGCCTGGAGTGGAGGGCTCCAGGGGCAGAACACTGAAGCTTTCTTT.

The V gene is TRBV5-4, the J gene TRBJ1-5; possible D gene TRBD1, 6 bases. The germline V gene has CDR1 SGHNT and CDR2 YYREEE (reference sequence). This CDR3 is 13 amino acids long. Trimming stripped 4 bases from V and 6 bases from J, with 11 bases between. CDR3 residues: CASSEQGGQPQHF. Here the CDR3 DNA reads TGTGCCAGCAGCGAACAGGGAGGTCAGCCCCAGCATTTT.

This chain joins TRBV10-3 and TRBJ2-7; 10 bases align to TRBD1. V shed 3 bases, J shed 6 bases, and the junction held 14 bases outside the gene matches. Germline CDR1 and CDR2: ENHRY and SYGVKD. The CDR3 totals 17 residues. For the CDR3, the DNA is TGTGCCATCAGTGACCAAACCGTCCCGGGACAGGGGTCCGAGCAGTACTTC. Translation gives CAISDQTVPGQGSEQYF.

The chain combines TRBV5-6 with TRBJ2-5, with D perhaps matching TRBD1 (5 bases). V was pared by 4 bases and J by 5 bases, with 15 bases between. CDR3 length: 14 residues. CDR1 SGHDT and CDR2 YYEEEE come from the germline V gene. The CDR3 loop is CASSRTGVEETQYF. As DNA, the CDR3 is TGTGCCAGCAGCCGTACAGGCGTGGAGGAGACCCAGTACTTC.

This chain uses TRBV5-1 with TRBJ1-6; D is unclear. Germline V lookup: CDR1 SGHRS, CDR2 YFSETQ. Trimming shortened V by 0 bases and J by 8 bases, and 9 bases separated the two germline ends. This CDR3 is built from 14 residues. The CDR3 nucleotides read TGCGCCAGCAGCTTGGGCCAGAGGGATTCACCCCTCCACTTT. It yields the protein CASSLGQRDSPLHF.